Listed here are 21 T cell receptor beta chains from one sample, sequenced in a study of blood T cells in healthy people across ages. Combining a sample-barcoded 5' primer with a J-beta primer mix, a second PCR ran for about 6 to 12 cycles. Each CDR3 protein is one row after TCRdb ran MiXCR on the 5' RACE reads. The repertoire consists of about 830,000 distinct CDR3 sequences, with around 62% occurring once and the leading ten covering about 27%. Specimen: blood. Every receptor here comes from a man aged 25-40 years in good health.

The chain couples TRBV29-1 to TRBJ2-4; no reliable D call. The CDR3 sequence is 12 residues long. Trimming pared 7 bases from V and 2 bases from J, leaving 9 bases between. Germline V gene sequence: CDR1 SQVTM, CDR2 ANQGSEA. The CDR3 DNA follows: TGCAGCGCCCAACTGTCCAAAAACATTCAGTACTTC. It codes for CSAQLSKNIQYF.

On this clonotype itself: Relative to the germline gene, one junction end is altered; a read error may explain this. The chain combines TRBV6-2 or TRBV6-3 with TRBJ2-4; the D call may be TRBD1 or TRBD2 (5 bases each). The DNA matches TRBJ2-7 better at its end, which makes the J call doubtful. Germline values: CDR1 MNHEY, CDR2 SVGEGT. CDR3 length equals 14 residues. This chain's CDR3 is CVSSRRDGSYEQYF. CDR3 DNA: TGTGTCAGCAGTCGCCGGGACGGATCCTACGAGCAGTACTTC.

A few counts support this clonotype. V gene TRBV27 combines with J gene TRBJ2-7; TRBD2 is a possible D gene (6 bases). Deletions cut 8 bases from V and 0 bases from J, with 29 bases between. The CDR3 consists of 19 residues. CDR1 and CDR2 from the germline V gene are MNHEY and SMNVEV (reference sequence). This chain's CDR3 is CASHRVQGLTALSSYEQYF. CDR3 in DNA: TGTGCCAGCCATCGTGTCCAGGGACTCACGGCTTTGAGCTCCTACGAGCAGTACTTC.

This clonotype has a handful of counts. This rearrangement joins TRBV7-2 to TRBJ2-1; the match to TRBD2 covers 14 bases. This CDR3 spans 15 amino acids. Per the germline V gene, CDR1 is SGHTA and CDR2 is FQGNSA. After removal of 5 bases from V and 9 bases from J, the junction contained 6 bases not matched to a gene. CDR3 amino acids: CASSPGTSGGSEQFF. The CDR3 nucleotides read TGTGCCAGCAGCCCCGGGACTAGCGGGGGTAGTGAGCAGTTCTTC. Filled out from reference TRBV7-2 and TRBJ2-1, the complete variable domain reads GAGVSQSPSNKVTEKGKDVELRCDPISGHTALYWYRQSLGQGLEFLIYFQGNSAPDKSGLPSDRFSAERTGGSVSTLTIQRTQQEDSAVYLCASSPGTSGGSEQFFGPGTRLTVL.

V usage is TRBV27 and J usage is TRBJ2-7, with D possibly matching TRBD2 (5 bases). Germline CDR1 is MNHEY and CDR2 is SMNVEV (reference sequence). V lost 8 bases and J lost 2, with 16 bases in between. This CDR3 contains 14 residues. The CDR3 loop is CASGSRVGPYEQYF. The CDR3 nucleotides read TGTGCCAGCGGGAGCCGAGTGGGCCCCTACGAGCAGTACTTC.

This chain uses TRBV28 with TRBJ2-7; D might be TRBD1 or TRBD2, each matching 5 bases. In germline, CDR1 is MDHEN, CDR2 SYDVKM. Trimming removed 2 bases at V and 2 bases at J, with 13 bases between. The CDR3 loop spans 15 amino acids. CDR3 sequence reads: CASSLTGDLTYEQYF. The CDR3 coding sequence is TGTGCCAGCAGTTTAACCGGGGACCTAACCTACGAGCAGTACTTC. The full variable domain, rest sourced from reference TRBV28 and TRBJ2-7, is DVKVTQSSRYLVKRTGEKVFLECVQDMDHENMFWYRQDPGLGLRLIYFSYDVKMKEKGDIPEGYSVSREKKERFSLILESASTNQTSMYLCASSLTGDLTYEQYFGPGTRLTVT.

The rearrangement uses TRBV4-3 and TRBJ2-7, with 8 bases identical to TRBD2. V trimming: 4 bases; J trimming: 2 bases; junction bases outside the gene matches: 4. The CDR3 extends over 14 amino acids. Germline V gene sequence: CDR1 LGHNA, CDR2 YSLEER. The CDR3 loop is CASSPRTSTYEQYF. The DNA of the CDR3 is TGCGCCAGCAGCCCCCGGACTAGCACCTACGAGCAGTACTTC.

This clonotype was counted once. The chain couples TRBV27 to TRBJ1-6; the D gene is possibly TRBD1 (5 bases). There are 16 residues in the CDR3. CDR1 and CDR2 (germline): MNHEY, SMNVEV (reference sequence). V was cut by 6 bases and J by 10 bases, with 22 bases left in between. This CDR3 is CASRLSGALRDSPLHF. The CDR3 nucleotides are TGTGCCAGCAGGCTATCCGGGGCCCTCAGAGACTCACCCCTCCACTTT.

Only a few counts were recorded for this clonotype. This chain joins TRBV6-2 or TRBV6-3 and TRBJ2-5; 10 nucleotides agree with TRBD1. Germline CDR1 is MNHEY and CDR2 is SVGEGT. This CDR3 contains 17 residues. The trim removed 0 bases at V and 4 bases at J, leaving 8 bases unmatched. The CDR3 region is CASSYSTDRGIGETQYF. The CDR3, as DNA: TGTGCCAGCAGTTACTCGACGGACAGGGGGATTGGAGAGACCCAGTACTTC.

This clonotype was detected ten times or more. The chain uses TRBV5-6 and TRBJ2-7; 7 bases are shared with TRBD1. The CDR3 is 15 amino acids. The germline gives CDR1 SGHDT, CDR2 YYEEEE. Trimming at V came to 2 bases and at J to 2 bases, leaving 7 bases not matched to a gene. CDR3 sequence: CASSFPGQTAYEQYF. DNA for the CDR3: TGTGCCAGCAGCTTCCCGGGACAGACGGCCTACGAGCAGTACTTC.

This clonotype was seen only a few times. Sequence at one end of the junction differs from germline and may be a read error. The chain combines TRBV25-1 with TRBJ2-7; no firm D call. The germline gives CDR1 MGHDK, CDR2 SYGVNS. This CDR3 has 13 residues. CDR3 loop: CASRDPSSYEQYF. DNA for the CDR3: TGTGCCAGCCGTGACCCGAGCTCCTACGAGCAGTACTTC.

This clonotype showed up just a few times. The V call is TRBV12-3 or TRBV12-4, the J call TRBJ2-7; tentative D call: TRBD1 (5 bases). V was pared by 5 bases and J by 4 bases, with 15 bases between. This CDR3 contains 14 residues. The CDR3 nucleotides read TGTGCCAGCAGTCCTGACCCTAAGGGGTACGAGCAGTACTTC. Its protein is CASSPDPKGYEQYF.

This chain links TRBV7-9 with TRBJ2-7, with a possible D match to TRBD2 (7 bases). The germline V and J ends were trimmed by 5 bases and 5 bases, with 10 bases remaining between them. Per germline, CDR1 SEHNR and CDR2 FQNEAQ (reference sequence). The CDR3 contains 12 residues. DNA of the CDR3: TGTGCCAGCAGCACAGGGAGGGACGAGCAGTACTTC. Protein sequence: CASSTGRDEQYF.

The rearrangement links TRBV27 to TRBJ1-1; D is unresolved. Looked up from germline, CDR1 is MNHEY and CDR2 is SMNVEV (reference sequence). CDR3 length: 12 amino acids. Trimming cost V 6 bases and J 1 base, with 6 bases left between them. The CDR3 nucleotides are TGTGCCAGCAGGGGAGCGAACACTGAAGCTTTCTTT. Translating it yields CASRGANTEAFF.

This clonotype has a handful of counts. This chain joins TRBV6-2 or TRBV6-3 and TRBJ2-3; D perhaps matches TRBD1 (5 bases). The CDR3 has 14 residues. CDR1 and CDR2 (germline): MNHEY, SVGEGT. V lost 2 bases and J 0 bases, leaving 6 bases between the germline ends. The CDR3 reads CASSYGASTDTQYF. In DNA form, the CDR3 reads TGTGCCAGCAGTTACGGGGCCAGCACAGATACGCAGTATTTT.

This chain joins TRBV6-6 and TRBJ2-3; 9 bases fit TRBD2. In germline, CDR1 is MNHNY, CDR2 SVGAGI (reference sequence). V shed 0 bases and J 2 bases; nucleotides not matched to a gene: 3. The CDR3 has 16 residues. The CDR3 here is CASSYSRLAATDTQYF. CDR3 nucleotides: TGTGCCAGCAGTTACTCGCGACTAGCGGCCACAGATACGCAGTATTTT.

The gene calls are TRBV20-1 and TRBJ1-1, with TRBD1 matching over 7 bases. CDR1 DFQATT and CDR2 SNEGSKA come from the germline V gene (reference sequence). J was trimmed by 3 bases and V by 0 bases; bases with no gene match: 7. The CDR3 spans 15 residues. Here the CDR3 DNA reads TGCAGTGCTAGAGATCAAGGGGGCCTTGACACTGAAGCTTTCTTT. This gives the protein CSARDQGGLDTEAFF.

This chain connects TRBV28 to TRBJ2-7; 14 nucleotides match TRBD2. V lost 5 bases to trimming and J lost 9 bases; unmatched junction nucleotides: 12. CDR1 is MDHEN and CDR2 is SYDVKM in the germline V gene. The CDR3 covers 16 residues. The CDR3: CASSRRTSGGTGAQYF. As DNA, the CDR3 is TGTGCCAGCAGTCGACGGACTAGCGGGGGGACTGGCGCGCAGTACTTC.

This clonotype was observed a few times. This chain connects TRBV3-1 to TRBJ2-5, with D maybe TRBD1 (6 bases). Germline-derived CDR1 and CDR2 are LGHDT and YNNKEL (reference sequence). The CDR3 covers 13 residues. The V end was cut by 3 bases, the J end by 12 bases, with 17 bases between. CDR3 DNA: TGTGCCAGCAGCCAGGATAGCCGGACAGCTAAGTACTTC. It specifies CASSQDSRTAKYF.

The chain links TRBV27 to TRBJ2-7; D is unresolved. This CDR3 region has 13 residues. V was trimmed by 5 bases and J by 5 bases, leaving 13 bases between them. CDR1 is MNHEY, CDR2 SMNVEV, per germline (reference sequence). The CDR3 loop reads CASSLNIGDEQYF. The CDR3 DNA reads TGTGCCAGCAGTCTAAACATTGGGGACGAGCAGTACTTC.

The CDR3 spells CATSPGGGGQPQHF. The CDR3 DNA follows: TGTGCCACCAGTCCAGGCGGGGGAGGTCAGCCCCAGCATTTT. V usage is TRBV15 and J usage is TRBJ1-5; D is possibly TRBD1 (5 bases). Germline V lookup: CDR1 LNHNV, CDR2 YYDKDF (reference sequence). V lost 6 bases and J lost 6, with 15 bases in between. The CDR3 sequence is 14 residues long.